The sample holds a few counts of the clone carrying this TCR beta chain. What it recognizes is unknown. This entry is derived from a study of T cell repertoires in cytomegalovirus infection. Study-level results: In two of eight donors, the top clonotype was HLA-C-restricted CMV-specific.

TCRdb re-derived calls from the reads in MiXCR, one entry per CDR3 protein. The profile shows about 480,000 distinct CDR3 sequences, roughly a third of them singletons. V was clipped by 4 bases and J by 2 bases, with 9 bases between them. The germline V gene encodes CDR1 SQVTM and CDR2 ANQGSEA. The CDR3 is 13 residues long. Sample: cultured PBMCs, taken from culture after CMV antigen stimulation. This chain connects TRBV29-1 to TRBJ1-5; a possible D gene is TRBD1 (5 bases). This clonotype originated in a human donor in good health (CMV status not recorded). Some clones in this sample may be carry-over from other donors' samples. The DNA for the CDR3 is TGCAGCGTTGGGGGGGAGGGCAATCAGCCCCAGCATTTT. It encodes CSVGGEGNQPQHF. Together with reference TRBV29-1 and TRBJ1-5, the CDR3 gives the full variable domain: SAVISQKPSRDICQRGTSLTIQCQVDSQVTMMFWYRQQPGQSLTLIATANQGSEATYESGFVIDKFPISRPNLTFSTLTVSNMSPEDSSIYLCSVGGEGNQPQHFGDGTRLSIL.